The 7 T cell receptor beta chains below were found in one sample sequenced in a study of regulatory T cells in long-lasting Graves disease (dated by TCRdb to the early 2020s). The library came from multiplex PCR. The sequencing machine was an Illumina HiSeq 4000. CDR3 regions were amplified by Arm-PCR with iRepertoire HTBI primers to construct TCR beta libraries. TCRdb trimmed the raw reads at Q25, called clones with MiXCR and kept productive beta chains. Each CDR3 protein gets just one entry, which takes the most common genes and DNA from the rows behind it. In this sample the table shows under 500,000 distinct CDR3 sequences, about a sixth of which occur a single time. The top ten clones comprise over 8.5% of the sample. The time point label of this sample denotes: newly diagnosed GD, antithyroid drugs for less than 3 months. For both TCR sequencing and RNA sequencing, RNA was extracted from PBMCs in TRIzol.

Another study also made use of these data, one on T cells in Graves' hyperthyroidism and ophthalmopathy.

Here the sequenced sample was peripheral blood mononuclear cells (PBMCs), taken at new diagnosis, from a patient treated with antithyroid drugs. The receptors here all came from a woman in her twenties or thirties with Graves disease. Donor details come from another sample of the same person, matched by shared clones.

This clonotype was counted many times. V and J are TRBV6-2 or TRBV6-3 and TRBJ2-1, with D perhaps assigned TRBD1 or TRBD2 (6 bases each). V lost 4 bases and J lost 6, with 16 bases in between. The CDR3 contains 15 residues. From germline, CDR1 is MNHEY and CDR2 SVGEGT. CDR3 residues: CASSSDVGGSNEQFF. The CDR3 DNA is TGTGCCAGCAGTTCCGACGTGGGGGGCTCCAATGAGCAGTTCTTC.

This chain connects TRBV7-2 to TRBJ2-7; TRBD1 agrees at 7 bases. Germline loops: CDR1 SGHTA, CDR2 FQGNSA. V shed 8 bases, J shed 3 bases, and the junction held 10 bases outside the gene matches. This CDR3 is 14 amino acids long. This chain's CDR3 is CASSVETGHYEQYF. The CDR3 DNA is TGTGCCAGCTCGGTCGAGACAGGGCACTACGAGCAGTACTTC.

The chain employs TRBV12-3 or TRBV12-4 and TRBJ1-2, with TRBD1 as a possible D gene (5 bases). Trimming cost V 5 bases and J 3 bases, with 13 bases left between them. The CDR3 is made up of 14 amino acids. The CDR3 DNA reads as TGTGCCAGCAGTCCCTCGGGGCGCTACTATGGCTACACCTTC. This codes for CASSPSGRYYGYTF.

The V call is TRBV29-1, the J call TRBJ2-7, with a weak D call TRBD1 (6 bases). Germline V lookup: CDR1 SQVTM, CDR2 ANQGSEA. V dropped 0 bases and J dropped 3 bases, with 12 bases sitting between them. This CDR3 is 14 amino acids long. The CDR3 protein is CSVEEGGRGYEQYF. For the CDR3, the DNA is TGCAGCGTTGAAGAGGGTGGCAGGGGCTACGAGCAGTACTTC.

This sequence joins TRBV7-6 and TRBJ1-5; possibly TRBD1 for D (5 bases). From germline, CDR1 is SGHVS and CDR2 FNYEAQ. The CDR3 covers 13 residues. Trimming removed 3 bases from V and 8 bases from J, with 11 bases in between. Here the CDR3 reads CASSFAGREPQHF. In DNA form, the CDR3 reads TGTGCCAGCAGCTTCGCAGGGAGGGAGCCCCAGCATTTT.

As for this clonotype: One base away lies a much larger clone, so this may be a sequencing read error. V and J are TRBV7-2 and TRBJ1-1; D uncertain. Trimming took 5 bases from V and 4 from J, leaving 17 bases between them. CDR3 size: 15 residues. Per the germline V gene, CDR1 is SGHTA and CDR2 is FQGNSA. This chain's CDR3 is CASSTQLRLSTEAFF. As DNA, the CDR3 is TGTGCCAGCAGCACCCAACTTCGGCTCAGCACTGAAGCTTTCTTT.

At least ten counts were recorded for this clonotype. The J gene is TRBJ1-3, the V gene TRBV30; D gene uncertain. Between the trimmed V and J ends, which lost 6 bases and 0 bases, there was a span of 18 bases. There are 16 residues in the CDR3. In germline, CDR1 is GTSNPN, CDR2 SVGIG (reference sequence). The CDR3 DNA sequence: TGTGCCTGCCAGGCGGAGGGCACCTTCTCTGGAAACACCATATATTTT. It is translated as CACQAEGTFSGNTIYF.